This T cell receptor beta chain was sequenced during a study of T cell responses to AZD1222 COVID-19 vaccine. General study results and limits: A mostly white British donor set with more females was recruited, and clonal diversity was possibly underestimated. Only after the peak T cell response were repertoires sampled. Baseline seropositives among AZD1222 recipients totaled only five or six. Distributed over spike, vaccine-associated CD4 TCRs predominated at 160-218 and 743-854.

The CDR3 totals 16 residues. CDR1 and CDR2 from the germline V gene are LGHDT and YNNKEL (reference sequence). Trimming stripped 4 bases from V and 0 bases from J, with 13 bases between. Assay used: immunoSEQ multiplex PCR; TCRdb lists only in-frame clones, some missing. The sample includes 95,000 to 100,000 clones, about nine tenths of them seen just once. As concerns this clone: Antigen unknown.

Specimen: peripheral blood, collected on day 0 of AZD1222 vaccination. This TCR came from an adult in good health. The chain links TRBV3-1 (or the pseudogene TRBV3-2) to TRBJ1-3; no reliable D call. The CDR3 is CASSPSVGSSGNTIYF. DNA of the CDR3: TGTGCCAGCAGCCCGAGCGTGGGAAGCTCTGGAAACACCATATATTTT.